The following is a TCR beta chain sequence with its context. Its antigen specificity is not known. Nothing much larger sits one base from this clone, and base qualities are not available. The library was built by means of the immunoSEQ multiplex PCR assay. What TCRdb holds here is the immuneACCESS table cut down to in-frame rearrangements. Part of the clones is not present; checked against another copy, under half of the missing clones reflect an unresolved V gene, and the others are unexplained. The sample data list approximately 100,000 clones, and about 91% of these were observed just once. Approximately 2.2% of the sample goes to the ten largest clones. The sample comes from a study of T cell changes during pregnancy in multiple sclerosis (dated by TCRdb to about 2019). Regarding the study in general: The study looked at changes in the T cell repertoire across pregnancy in women with multiple sclerosis.

Via the germline V gene (reference sequence), CDR1 is PRHDT and CDR2 FYEKMQ. V and J are truncated by 6 bases and 1 base respectively, leaving an intervening sequence of 18 bases. Counted from cysteine to phenylalanine, this CDR3 has 17 amino acids. Only CDR3 DNA is held: 51 bases, read in frame from base 1. The source is a female donor in good health, enrolled as a control in a pregnancy study. This sequence uses TRBV13 and TRBJ2-2; possibly the D gene is TRBD1, per 5 matching bases. This specimen was peripheral blood, taken after pregnancy. The DNA sequence is TGTGCCAGCAGTCCACTCGAGAGGACAAGGAACACCGGGGAGCTGTTTTTT. Translated, this gives CASSPLERTRNTGELFF. This CDR3, with the reference TRBV13 and TRBJ2-2 proteins standing in past its ends, gives the full variable domain AAGVIQSPRHLIKEKRETATLKCYPIPRHDTVYWYQQGPGQDPQFLISFYEKMQSDKGSIPDRFSAQQFSDYHSELNMSSLELGDSALYFCASSPLERTRNTGELFFGEGSRLTVL.